These T cell receptor beta chains were read from a single sample in a study of follicular helper T cells after annual influenza vaccination. Method: immunoSEQ multiplex PCR; TCRdb's copy keeps in-frame clones and lacks some. The table shows approximately 9,000 clones, with roughly 80% occurring only once. Sequencing was performed on CXCR5+ CD38- circulating T follicular helper cells from blood, taken 7 days after influenza vaccination. The receptor set was obtained from an adult who received the influenza vaccine. Each CDR3 is given with its conserved first and last residue. Each record gives: J gene, D gene, clone size, V gene, CDR3 DNA, CDR3 protein. The D gene is left open where the match is weak. Clone size appears in some rows only: once, few, many, or a class for an expanded clone.

j_gene: TRBJ2-2; d_gene: NA; abundance: NA; v_gene: TRBV5-1; CDR3nt: TGCGCCAGCAGCTTGGGGTTGAACGGGGAGCTGTTTTTT; CDR3aa: CASSLGLNGELFF
j_gene: TRBJ2-7; d_gene: NA; abundance: NA; v_gene: TRBV5-8; CDR3nt: TGTGCCAGCAGCCGTCCGGGACAAAACTACGAGCAGTACTTC; CDR3aa: CASSRPGQNYEQYF
j_gene: TRBJ2-7; d_gene: TRBD1; abundance: NA; v_gene: TRBV2; CDR3nt: TGTGCCAGCAGGTCGGGACAGGGTTCGGCCGAGCAGTACTTC; CDR3aa: CASRSGQGSAEQYF
j_gene: TRBJ2-7; d_gene: NA; abundance: NA; v_gene: TRBV5-1; CDR3nt: TGCGCCAGCAGCTTGGGAGGGGGACACGGTTCCTACGAGCAGTACTTC; CDR3aa: CASSLGGGHGSYEQYF
j_gene: TRBJ2-1; d_gene: NA; abundance: NA; v_gene: TRBV7-2; CDR3nt: TGTGCCAGCAGCCCGGGCCGGGACCGCGACAATGAGCAGTTCTTC; CDR3aa: CASSPGRDRDNEQFF
j_gene: TRBJ2-1; d_gene: TRBD2; abundance: NA; v_gene: TRBV11-3; CDR3nt: TGTGCCAGCAGCCCGCGGCTGGGGACTAGCGGGTACAATGAGCAGTTCTTC; CDR3aa: CASSPRLGTSGYNEQFF
j_gene: TRBJ2-1; d_gene: NA; abundance: NA; v_gene: TRBV28; CDR3nt: TGTGCCAGCAGTTTAGAGGGGGGTGAGCAGTTCTTC; CDR3aa: CASSLEGGEQFF
j_gene: TRBJ1-2; d_gene: TRBD1; abundance: few; v_gene: TRBV28; CDR3nt: TGTGCCACCCTCGGACAGGTTGGCTACACCTTC; CDR3aa: CATLGQVGYTF
j_gene: TRBJ1-2; d_gene: NA; abundance: few; v_gene: TRBV2; CDR3nt: TGTGCCAGCAGTGTAGGTCAGGGTTCCGCCTATGGCTACACCTTC; CDR3aa: CASSVGQGSAYGYTF
j_gene: TRBJ1-6; d_gene: NA; abundance: NA; v_gene: TRBV6-1; CDR3nt: TGTGCCAGCAGTGAATGGGGGGTGCTTAATTCACCCCTCCACTTT; CDR3aa: CASSEWGVLNSPLHF
j_gene: TRBJ2-2; d_gene: TRBD2; abundance: NA; v_gene: TRBV28; CDR3nt: TGTGCCAGCAGTTTAACATCTAGCGGGATAAAGACTGGAACCGGGGAGCTGTTTTTT; CDR3aa: CASSLTSSGIKTGTGELFF
j_gene: TRBJ2-5; d_gene: NA; abundance: NA; v_gene: TRBV5-5; CDR3nt: TGTGCCAGCAAAAACGGCCCCGGGAACAAGCAAGAGACCCAGTACTTC; CDR3aa: CASKNGPGNKQETQYF
j_gene: TRBJ1-1; d_gene: NA; abundance: NA; v_gene: TRBV19; CDR3nt: TGTGCCAGTAGTATTGGGCAGGGCGCTGAAGCTTTCTTT; CDR3aa: CASSIGQGAEAFF
j_gene: TRBJ2-3; d_gene: TRBD1; abundance: NA; v_gene: TRBV29-1; CDR3nt: TGCAGCGTTGTTTTCCAGGGGGTAGGGACAGATACGCAGTATTTT; CDR3aa: CSVVFQGVGTDTQYF
j_gene: TRBJ2-2; d_gene: NA; abundance: NA; v_gene: TRBV14; CDR3nt: TGTGCCAGCAGCCAAGTGCACGGCGGGGAGCTGTTTTTT; CDR3aa: CASSQVHGGELFF
j_gene: TRBJ2-1; d_gene: TRBD2; abundance: NA; v_gene: TRBV7-8; CDR3nt: TGTGCCAGCAGCTCCCTAGCGGGAGGGCCGGGGGAGCAGTTCTTC; CDR3aa: CASSSLAGGPGEQFF
j_gene: TRBJ1-1; d_gene: TRBD1; abundance: NA; v_gene: TRBV30; CDR3nt: TGTGCCTGGGGCCGGGGACAGATGAACACTGAAGCTTTCTTT; CDR3aa: CAWGRGQMNTEAFF
j_gene: TRBJ2-3; d_gene: TRBD1; abundance: NA; v_gene: TRBV11-3; CDR3nt: TGTGCCAGCAGCCCCCGGACAGGGTTGGAAGATACGCAGTATTTT; CDR3aa: CASSPRTGLEDTQYF
j_gene: TRBJ2-2; d_gene: NA; abundance: NA; v_gene: TRBV28; CDR3nt: TGTGCCAGCAGTTCGTACCCTCTCGACACCGGGGAGCTGTTTTTT; CDR3aa: CASSSYPLDTGELFF
j_gene: TRBJ1-5; d_gene: NA; abundance: NA; v_gene: TRBV6-5; CDR3nt: TGTGCCAGCAGGATAGACAGAGATCAGCCCCAGCATTTT; CDR3aa: CASRIDRDQPQHF
j_gene: TRBJ1-4; d_gene: NA; abundance: once; v_gene: TRBV19; CDR3nt: TGTGCCAGTAGTATCTCCCTTAAACTGTTTTTT; CDR3aa: CASSISLKLFF
j_gene: TRBJ2-7; d_gene: NA; abundance: NA; v_gene: TRBV5-8; CDR3nt: TGTGCCAGCAGCCGGACAAACTACGAGCAGTACTTC; CDR3aa: CASSRTNYEQYF
j_gene: TRBJ1-5; d_gene: NA; abundance: NA; v_gene: TRBV12-2; CDR3nt: TGTGCAAGTCGCTTAGTGGGCATGAGGCCCCAGCATTTT; CDR3aa: CASRLVGMRPQHF
j_gene: TRBJ1-1; d_gene: NA; abundance: NA; v_gene: TRBV18; CDR3nt: TGTGCCAGCTCACCAGGCCTGGAGCCGGCTGAAGCTTTCTTT; CDR3aa: CASSPGLEPAEAFF
j_gene: TRBJ1-2; d_gene: NA; abundance: few; v_gene: TRBV28; CDR3nt: TGTGCCAGCAGCCCTAAGGGCTATGGCTACACCTTC; CDR3aa: CASSPKGYGYTF
j_gene: TRBJ1-5; d_gene: TRBD1; abundance: NA; v_gene: TRBV18; CDR3nt: TGTGCCAGCTCACCGGACAGGGAAGGACAGCCCCAGCATTTT; CDR3aa: CASSPDREGQPQHF
j_gene: TRBJ1-1; d_gene: TRBD1; abundance: few; v_gene: TRBV7-3; CDR3nt: TGTGCCACCGGACAGGGTCCGAACACTGAAGCTTTCTTT; CDR3aa: CATGQGPNTEAFF
j_gene: TRBJ2-2; d_gene: TRBD2; abundance: NA; v_gene: TRBV7-3; CDR3nt: TGTGCCAGCAGCTCCGGACTAGCGGGGGGGCCCGGGGAGCTGTTTTTT; CDR3aa: CASSSGLAGGPGELFF
j_gene: TRBJ2-2; d_gene: TRBD1; abundance: once; v_gene: TRBV9; CDR3nt: TGTGCCAGCAGCACCGGGACAGGGGACACCGGGGAGCTGTTTTTT; CDR3aa: CASSTGTGDTGELFF
j_gene: TRBJ2-1; d_gene: NA; abundance: NA; v_gene: TRBV21-1; CDR3nt: TGTGCCAGCAGCATCTCGGATGGGGTACCCTACAATGAGCAGTTCTTC; CDR3aa: CASSISDGVPYNEQFF
j_gene: TRBJ1-2; d_gene: NA; abundance: NA; v_gene: TRBV9; CDR3nt: TGTGCCAGCAGCGTAGGCGGTTCTAACTATGGCTACACCTTC; CDR3aa: CASSVGGSNYGYTF
j_gene: TRBJ2-3; d_gene: NA; abundance: once; v_gene: TRBV7-5; CDR3nt: TGTGCCAGAAGCTTAGTCGCGACCAAAAGCACAGATACGCAGTATTTT; CDR3aa: CARSLVATKSTDTQYF
j_gene: TRBJ1-2; d_gene: NA; abundance: NA; v_gene: TRBV19; CDR3nt: TGTGCCAGTAGTCCCCGGGGTGGCGAGAGTGGGCGCTACACCTTC; CDR3aa: CASSPRGGESGRYTF
j_gene: TRBJ2-1; d_gene: TRBD1; abundance: NA; v_gene: TRBV27; CDR3nt: TGTGCCAGCAGTTCTACACAGGGGACCTCCTACAATGAGCAGTTCTTC; CDR3aa: CASSSTQGTSYNEQFF
j_gene: TRBJ1-2; d_gene: NA; abundance: once; v_gene: TRBV5-6; CDR3nt: TGTGCCAGCAGCGGGGGCTATGGCTACACCTTC; CDR3aa: CASSGGYGYTF
j_gene: TRBJ2-3; d_gene: NA; abundance: NA; v_gene: TRBV6-5; CDR3nt: TGTGCCAGCAGACTAGGAGCGGATACGCAGTATTTT; CDR3aa: CASRLGADTQYF
j_gene: TRBJ2-5; d_gene: NA; abundance: NA; v_gene: TRBV9; CDR3nt: TGTGCCAGCAGCGGGACCGGACTTTCCGGAGAGACCCAGTACTTC; CDR3aa: CASSGTGLSGETQYF
j_gene: TRBJ1-6; d_gene: NA; abundance: NA; v_gene: TRBV27; CDR3nt: TGTGCCACCGGGTCGACCAATTCACCCCTCCACTTT; CDR3aa: CATGSTNSPLHF
j_gene: TRBJ2-7; d_gene: NA; abundance: few; v_gene: TRBV21-1; CDR3nt: TGTGCCAGCCCCCCGGCGGGGTCCCCCCTTCACTACGAGCAGTACTTC; CDR3aa: CASPPAGSPLHYEQYF
j_gene: TRBJ2-7; d_gene: TRBD1; abundance: NA; v_gene: TRBV6-5; CDR3nt: TGTGCCAGCAGTTACTCGGGGCAGGGGGTCTACGAGCAGTACTTC; CDR3aa: CASSYSGQGVYEQYF
j_gene: TRBJ2-6; d_gene: NA; abundance: NA; v_gene: TRBV19; CDR3nt: TGTGCCAGTAGTAAGGAGGGAAGGCACTCTGGGGCCAACGTCCTGACTTTC; CDR3aa: CASSKEGRHSGANVLTF
j_gene: TRBJ1-2; d_gene: NA; abundance: NA; v_gene: TRBV10-3; CDR3nt: TGTGCCATCAGTGACTCTCTGGACTATGGCTACACCTTC; CDR3aa: CAISDSLDYGYTF
j_gene: TRBJ2-7; d_gene: TRBD1; abundance: few; v_gene: TRBV7-2; CDR3nt: TGTGCCAGCAGCTTAACAGGGGACCGATCCTACGAGCAGTACTTC; CDR3aa: CASSLTGDRSYEQYF
j_gene: TRBJ2-3; d_gene: NA; abundance: NA; v_gene: TRBV5-1; CDR3nt: TGCGCCAGCAGCTCCCTTGCCTTACAGGGCTCGATGGATACGCAGTATTTT; CDR3aa: CASSSLALQGSMDTQYF
j_gene: TRBJ2-3; d_gene: TRBD2; abundance: NA; v_gene: TRBV4-1; CDR3nt: TGCGCCAGCAGCATGGGCCAGGGGGCTAGCGGGGGGGCATCAGATACGCAGTATTTT; CDR3aa: CASSMGQGASGGASDTQYF
j_gene: TRBJ1-6; d_gene: NA; abundance: few; v_gene: TRBV5-1; CDR3nt: TGCGCCAGCAGGGTGACAGCCGATAATTCACCCCTCCACTTT; CDR3aa: CASRVTADNSPLHF
j_gene: TRBJ1-6; d_gene: TRBD1; abundance: NA; v_gene: TRBV30; CDR3nt: TGTGCCTGGAACCAGGGACAGATTAATTCACCCCTCCACTTT; CDR3aa: CAWNQGQINSPLHF
j_gene: TRBJ2-3; d_gene: NA; abundance: NA; v_gene: TRBV7-6; CDR3nt: TGTGCCAGCAGCCCGGGGACTAGCACAGATACGCAGTATTTT; CDR3aa: CASSPGTSTDTQYF
j_gene: TRBJ2-5; d_gene: NA; abundance: few; v_gene: TRBV19; CDR3nt: TGTGCCAGTAGTATAAAAGAGACCCAGTACTTC; CDR3aa: CASSIKETQYF
j_gene: TRBJ1-5; d_gene: NA; abundance: few; v_gene: TRBV6-6; CDR3nt: TGTGCCAGCGCGACTAGCAATCAGCCCCAGCATTTT; CDR3aa: CASATSNQPQHF
j_gene: TRBJ2-1; d_gene: NA; abundance: NA; v_gene: TRBV5-4; CDR3nt: TGTGCCAGCAGCTTGGGGGGCAGGGGATCTTACAATGAGCAGTTCTTC; CDR3aa: CASSLGGRGSYNEQFF